This is a list of T cell receptor beta chains from one sample in a study of control samples from healthy donors and cancer patients. TCRdb's copy holds only in-frame clones and misses some; the assay was immunoSEQ multiplex PCR. This sample has about 160,000 clones, with 96% found just once. The sequencing input was blood. These receptors came from a woman between 25 and 40 years old in good health. The CDR3 runs from the conserved cysteine through the conserved F or W. The D gene is left open where the match is weak. The size entry is marked missing in some rows and otherwise reads once, few, many or a size class.

cdr3_aa cdr3_nt clone_size v_call d_call j_call
CAISESKKQGRGDYGYTF TGTGCCATCAGTGAGTCTAAAAAACAGGGTAGAGGGGATTATGGCTACACCTTC . TRBV10-3 . TRBJ1-2
CASSRGRVYGYTF TGTGCCAGCAGTCGAGGCAGGGTCTATGGCTACACCTTC once TRBV2 . TRBJ1-2
CSVEGVRGWGEKLFF TGCAGCGTTGAAGGGGTACGGGGTTGGGGTGAAAAACTGTTTTTT . TRBV29-1 . TRBJ1-4
CASRRLAGGTDTQYF TGTGCCAGCAGACGACTAGCGGGGGGGACAGATACGCAGTATTTT . TRBV2 TRBD2 TRBJ2-3
CASSYQGGGENEQYF TGTGCCAGCAGTTACCAGGGAGGGGGCGAGAACGAGCAGTACTTC . TRBV6-6 . TRBJ2-7
CASSRTGQGNNSPLHF TGTGCCAGCAGTAGAACGGGACAGGGGAATAATTCACCCCTCCACTTT . TRBV27 TRBD1 TRBJ1-6
CASSLARPQETQYF TGTGCCAGCAGCTTAGCCCGACCCCAAGAGACCCAGTACTTC . TRBV7-9 . TRBJ2-5
CASSPTGQNSPLHF TGTGCCAGCAGCCCGACAGGCCAGAATTCACCCCTCCACTTT few TRBV6-4 . TRBJ1-6
CASSPRPGLHEKLFF TGTGCCAGCTCACCCCGACCGGGACTACATGAAAAACTGTTTTTT . TRBV18 . TRBJ1-4
CAIRTVKVSNQPQHF TGTGCCATCAGGACGGTCAAGGTAAGCAATCAGCCCCAGCATTTT . TRBV10-3 . TRBJ1-5
CAWSPVVQTEAFF TGTGCCTGGAGTCCGGTTGTGCAGACTGAAGCTTTCTTT . TRBV30 . TRBJ1-1
CASSLQGAGGELFF TGTGCCAGCAGTTTACAGGGGGCCGGCGGGGAGCTGTTTTTT . TRBV27 TRBD1 TRBJ2-2
CASTLTDTQYF TGTGCCAGCACCCTCACAGATACGCAGTATTTT few TRBV28 . TRBJ2-3
CAWSKGDNSYEQYF TGTGCCTGGAGTAAAGGGGACAACTCCTACGAGCAGTACTTC once TRBV30 . TRBJ2-7
CASSGGGYGYTF TGTGCTAGTTCGGGGGGTGGGTATGGCTACACCTTC . TRBV12-5 . TRBJ1-2
CASSLWQRNQPQHF TGTGCCAGCAGTTTATGGCAGCGCAATCAGCCCCAGCATTTT . TRBV28 . TRBJ1-5
CASSLRHGAEAFF TGTGCCAGCAGTCTGAGACACGGTGCTGAAGCTTTCTTT . TRBV12-3/TRBV12-4 . TRBJ1-1
CASSTTLGRQYTQYF TGTGCCAGCAGTACAACCCTAGGTAGGCAATATACGCAGTATTTT . TRBV7-9 . TRBJ2-3
CASSQDGRVSDTQYF TGTGCCAGCAGCCAAGACGGCAGGGTTTCAGATACGCAGTATTTT . TRBV3-1/TRBV3-2 . TRBJ2-3
CASSYVQSNQPQHF TGTGCCAGCAGTTACGTACAGTCCAATCAGCCCCAGCATTTT . TRBV6-5 . TRBJ1-5
CASSYSAGLAENEQFF TGTGCCAGCAGTTACTCGGCGGGACTAGCGGAAAATGAGCAGTTCTTC . TRBV6-5 TRBD2 TRBJ2-1
CASKERAGNQPQHF TGTGCCAGTAAAGAGAGAGCGGGCAATCAGCCCCAGCATTTT . TRBV19 . TRBJ1-5
CASSGLAPRYNEQFF TGTGCCAGCAGTGGGTTAGCCCCTCGCTACAATGAGCAGTTCTTC once TRBV2 . TRBJ2-1
CASNKVAPGIEAFF TGCGCCAGCAATAAGGTGGCCCCGGGGATTGAAGCTTTCTTT . TRBV5-1 . TRBJ1-1
CASSFGQPQHF TGTGCCAGCAGTTTCGGTCAGCCCCAGCATTTT . TRBV28 . TRBJ1-5
CASSLGTGVQLYEQYF TGTGCCAGCAGCTTAGGGACAGGGGTGCAACTCTACGAGCAGTACTTC . TRBV7-9 TRBD1 TRBJ2-7
CATSDQGGQQGEQFF TGTGCCACCAGTGACCAAGGGGGGCAACAGGGTGAGCAGTTCTTC . TRBV24-1 . TRBJ2-1
CASSYSGVIGYTF TGTGCCAGCAGTTACTCAGGGGTTATTGGCTACACCTTC . TRBV6-5 . TRBJ1-2
CASSDQDGWGEQFF TGCGCCAGCAGTGACCAGGACGGGTGGGGTGAGCAGTTCTTC . TRBV10-1 . TRBJ2-1
CASSLRLEPDEQYF TGTGCCAGCAGCTTGAGGCTTGAACCGGACGAGCAGTACTTC . TRBV5-8 . TRBJ2-7
CSVSGGRHTNTEAFF TGCAGCGTTAGTGGGGGGCGACATACGAACACTGAAGCTTTCTTT once TRBV29-1 . TRBJ1-1
CAISRDRGNTGELFF TGTGCCATCAGTCGGGACAGGGGGAACACCGGGGAGCTGTTTTTT once TRBV10-3 TRBD1 TRBJ2-2
CASRTEGPTDTQYF TGTGCCAGCAGAACGGAGGGGCCTACAGATACGCAGTATTTT . TRBV28 . TRBJ2-3
CASRGQGWENTEAFF TGTGCCAGCAGAGGACAGGGGTGGGAGAACACTGAAGCTTTCTTT . TRBV7-9 TRBD1 TRBJ1-1
CASSPLGRVTGELFF TGTGCCAGCAGCCCCCTAGGAAGGGTCACCGGGGAGCTGTTTTTT . TRBV7-2 . TRBJ2-2
CASSTGNTNTGELFF TGTGCCAGCAGCACGGGTAACACGAACACCGGGGAGCTGTTTTTT . TRBV3-1/TRBV3-2 . TRBJ2-2
CASSLVVGGGTDTQYF TGTGCCAGCAGCTTAGTCGTCGGGGGGGGCACAGATACGCAGTATTTT . TRBV11-3 TRBD2 TRBJ2-3
CASRTPQRGAGELFF TGCGCCAGCAGGACCCCCCAGCGCGGTGCCGGGGAGCTGTTTTTT . TRBV5-1 . TRBJ2-2
CASSKTSGRAQGTGELFF TGTGCCAGCAGTAAGACTAGCGGGAGGGCCCAGGGTACCGGGGAGCTGTTTTTT . TRBV6-8 TRBD2 TRBJ2-2
CASSLGRGSSYNEQFF TGTGCCAGCAGCTTAGGTCGGGGGAGCTCCTACAATGAGCAGTTCTTC . TRBV7-9 . TRBJ2-1
CASRSAGGLDEKLFF TGTGCCAGCAGATCTGCAGGGGGCTTGGATGAAAAACTGTTTTTT . TRBV28 TRBD1 TRBJ1-4
CASSHYNEQFF TGTGCCAGCAGTCACTACAATGAGCAGTTCTTC . TRBV27 . TRBJ2-1
CASSVEYRGGTGELFF TGTGCCAGCAGCGTAGAGTACAGGGGAGGGACCGGGGAGCTGTTTTTT . TRBV9 . TRBJ2-2
CASSVPGRLETQYF TGTGCCAGCAGCGTCCCGGGACGATTGGAGACCCAGTACTTC . TRBV5-4 . TRBJ2-5
CSASRNLNQPQHF TGCAGTGCTAGTCGGAACCTAAATCAGCCCCAGCATTTT . TRBV20-1 . TRBJ1-5
CASSPSLGRGSPTDTQYF TGTGCCAGCAGCCCCTCCCTGGGGCGGGGGAGCCCCACAGATACGCAGTATTTT . TRBV28 TRBD2 TRBJ2-3
CASSALTDTQYF TGTGCCAGCAGCGCACTCACAGATACGCAGTATTTT . TRBV9 . TRBJ2-3
CATRQGPNNEQFF TGTGCCACAAGACAAGGCCCAAACAATGAGCAGTTCTTC once TRBV19 . TRBJ2-1
CASSPSGRYYYEQYF TGTGCCAGCAGTCCTAGCGGGAGGTATTACTACGAGCAGTACTTC . TRBV6-6 TRBD2 TRBJ2-7